These T cell receptor beta chains were read from a single sample in a study of T cell repertoires and HLA-DP antigens. What these receptors recognize is not known. Generated by immunoSEQ multiplex PCR, the TCRdb table keeps only in-frame clones and is missing some. The repertoire holds about 120,000 clones, with roughly 92% as singletons. The material sequenced was CD4+ T cells from PBMCs. The receptor set was obtained from a woman between 18 and 30 years old in good health and CMV-seronegative. CDR3s include the opening cysteine and the closing phenylalanine or tryptophan. The D gene is left open where the match is weak. Clone size is stated in some rows and not others, as once, few, many or a class when expanded.

j_call v_call d_call clone_size cdr3_length cdr3_nt cdr3_aa
TRBJ2-1 TRBV2 TRBD2 NA 15 TGTGCCAGCAGTTTTAGCGGGAGCTCCTACAATGAGCAGTTCTTC CASSFSGSSYNEQFF
TRBJ1-3 TRBV15 NA NA 15 TGTGCCACCAGCCGAGGGGAGGTCTCTGGAAACACCATATATTTT CATSRGEVSGNTIYF
TRBJ2-1 TRBV27 NA NA 14 TGTGCCAGCAAGTTAATGACAGGCATCAATGAGCAGTTCTTC CASKLMTGINEQFF
TRBJ1-2 TRBV28 NA NA 12 TGTGCCAGCGCCCTTAGGGGCTATGGCTACACCTTC CASALRGYGYTF
TRBJ2-7 TRBV4-1 NA NA 15 TGCGCCAGCAGCCAGGCCCCGTGGACGTTCTACGAGCAGTACTTC CASSQAPWTFYEQYF
TRBJ1-5 TRBV5-5 NA NA 13 TGTGCCAGCAGCTTAGACGCCAATCAGCCCCAGCATTTT CASSLDANQPQHF
TRBJ2-2 TRBV5-1 TRBD1 NA 15 TGCGCCAGCAGCTTGACGGACAGGGGCACCGGGGAGCTGTTTTTT CASSLTDRGTGELFF
TRBJ2-1 TRBV10-3 TRBD1 NA 14 TGTGCCATCAGGGGACAGGGGGAAAACAATGAGCAGTTCTTC CAIRGQGENNEQFF
TRBJ1-2 TRBV9 NA NA 15 TGTGCCAGCAGCGTAGGACTCTCCAGGGTAGAAGGCTACACCTTC CASSVGLSRVEGYTF
TRBJ2-1 TRBV6-1 TRBD1 once 14 TGTGCCAGCAGTCGGACAGGTTCCTACAATGAGCAGTTCTTC CASSRTGSYNEQFF
TRBJ1-6 TRBV5-1 TRBD1 NA 14 TGCGCCAGCAGCGGGACAGGGGGTAATTCACCCCTCCACTTT CASSGTGGNSPLHF
TRBJ2-3 TRBV19 NA NA 14 TGTGCCAGTAGCAATCTCCGGACGAAAGATACGCAGTATTTT CASSNLRTKDTQYF
TRBJ1-3 TRBV4-2 TRBD1 once 16 TGTGCCAGCAGCCAAAGGGGACAGGGGAGAGGAAACACCATATATTTT CASSQRGQGRGNTIYF
TRBJ2-1 TRBV7-3 NA NA 15 TGTGCCAGCAGCTTAACGGGACGGGCCCCTAATGAGCAGTTCTTC CASSLTGRAPNEQFF